The 11 T cell receptor beta chains listed next were all sequenced from one sample in a study of cytomegalovirus exposure and HLA in healthy donors (dated by TCRdb to 2017 to 2019). Libraries came from the immunoSEQ multiplex PCR assay. For the multiplex PCR, a mixture combining 60 forward primers for TCR Vbeta segments and 13 reverse primers for TCR Jbeta segments was used. TCRdb provides this immuneACCESS table in a form limited to in-frame rearrangements. Some clones are lacking; in checked studies, under half of them reflect an unresolved V gene, and why the rest are absent is not known. Here the sample has under 250,000 clones; 82% occur a single time. Of the sample, roughly 2.5% falls within the top ten clones. The sample was PBMCs. These receptors were collected from a woman in her thirties or forties in good health and CMV-seronegative.

The CDR3 DNA sequence: TGTGCCAGCAGTTTGGGGACAGGGTACAATGAGCAGTTCTTC. Translated: CASSLGTGYNEQFF. This chain links TRBV27 with TRBJ2-1, with 9 bases that match TRBD1. The CDR3 loop spans 14 amino acids. CDR1 and CDR2 (germline): MNHEY, SMNVEV (reference sequence). The V and J ends lost 3 bases and 4 bases, in that order; junction bases with no gene match: 1.

The V gene is TRBV28, the J gene TRBJ2-7; 11 bases are shared with TRBD1. Losses at the gene ends were 4 bases for V and 3 bases for J; bases not matched to a gene: 5. This CDR3 contains 15 residues. In germline, CDR1 is MDHEN, CDR2 SYDVKM. CDR3 sequence: CASSSPGQGDYEQYF. In nucleotides, the CDR3 is TGTGCCAGCAGTTCCCCGGGACAGGGGGACTACGAGCAGTACTTC.

V gene TRBV7-3 combines with J gene TRBJ1-2; the match to TRBD1 covers 8 bases. The CDR3 covers 13 residues. Germline-derived CDR1 and CDR2 are SGHTA and FQGTGA. V shed 5 bases, J shed 4 bases, and the junction held 3 bases outside the gene matches. The CDR3 protein is CASSDRGGYGYTF. Written as DNA, the CDR3 is TGTGCCAGCAGCGACAGGGGAGGCTATGGCTACACCTTC.

The rearrangement links TRBV6-5 to TRBJ1-5; D may be TRBD1 (6 bases). CDR1 and CDR2 (germline): MNHEY, SVGAGI. The V end lost 0 bases, the J end lost 6 bases, and 12 bases lay between the germline ends. The CDR3 is 15 residues long. CDR3 in amino acids: CASSYSGGRGQPQHF. The CDR3 region has the DNA TGTGCCAGCAGTTACTCCGGGGGGCGAGGTCAGCCCCAGCATTTT.

The V call is TRBV29-1, the J call TRBJ1-2, with D perhaps matching TRBD1 (5 bases). Looked up from germline, CDR1 is SQVTM and CDR2 is ANQGSEA. The germline V and J ends were trimmed by 6 bases and 2 bases, with 10 bases remaining between them. This CDR3 contains 12 residues. This chain's CDR3 is CSVHDRNYGYTF. Here the CDR3 DNA reads TGCAGCGTCCACGACAGAAACTATGGCTACACCTTC.

For the CDR3, the DNA is TGTGCCAGCTCACCACCCGCCGCGTCGGGTCAGCCCCAGCATTTT. Translated: CASSPPAASGQPQHF. The chain links TRBV18 to TRBJ1-5; D remains ambiguous. This CDR3 has 15 amino acids. V dropped 0 bases and J dropped 6 bases, with 12 bases sitting between them. The germline gives CDR1 KGHSH, CDR2 LQKENI.

The V and J genes are TRBV10-3 and TRBJ1-2; 8 nucleotides align to TRBD1. The CDR3 extends over 16 amino acids. The germline CDR1 and CDR2 sequences are ENHRY and SYGVKD. V was clipped by 3 bases and J by 0 bases; unmatched bases: 6. The CDR3, as DNA: TGTGCCATCAGTGATACAGGGGGAGCGTCTAACTATGGCTACACCTTC. Translating gives CAISDTGGASNYGYTF.

The V gene is TRBV18, the J gene TRBJ2-5; maybe TRBD2 (6 bases). V gave up 6 bases and J gave up 4 bases, with 12 bases separating them. CDR3 length: 13 residues. The germline gives CDR1 KGHSH, CDR2 LQKENI. For the CDR3, the DNA is TGTGCCAGCTCTCCCGGGGAGGTAGAGACCCAGTACTTC. This gives the protein CASSPGEVETQYF. The whole variable domain, filled in from reference TRBV18 and TRBJ2-5, reads NAGVMQNPRHLVRRRGQEARLRCSPMKGHSHVYWYRQLPEEGLKFMVYLQKENIIDESGMPKERFSAEFPKEGPSILRIQQVVRGDSAAYFCASSPGEVETQYFGPGTRLLVL.

DNA for the CDR3: TGTGCCAGCAGCTTAGCGGGAGCTAGCGCATTCTACGAGCAGTACTTC. Protein sequence: CASSLAGASAFYEQYF. The V and J genes are TRBV7-9 and TRBJ2-7; weak D call: TRBD2 (6 bases). Deletions cut 0 bases from V and 3 bases from J, with 15 bases between. Germline CDR1 is SEHNR and CDR2 is FQNEAQ (reference sequence). This CDR3 has 16 amino acids.

This clone has more than one count but fewer than ten. The rearrangement joins TRBV19 to TRBJ2-1, with a weak D call TRBD2 (5 bases). Germline V lookup: CDR1 LNHDA, CDR2 SQIVND (reference sequence). The CDR3 is made up of 16 amino acids. The V gene lost 1 base and the J gene lost 0 bases, with 10 bases spanning the gap. The CDR3 nucleotides read TGTGCCAGTAGTATAGCTAGCAGGAGCTCCTACAATGAGCAGTTCTTC. It specifies CASSIASRSSYNEQFF.

V and J are TRBV7-9 and TRBJ2-1; weak D call: TRBD2 (6 bases). CDR3 length: 15 residues. Germline V gene sequence: CDR1 SEHNR, CDR2 FQNEAQ (reference sequence). Trimming removed 1 base from V and 0 bases from J, with 7 bases in between. The CDR3: CASSLDGSSYNEQFF. CDR3 nucleotide sequence: TGTGCCAGCAGCTTAGACGGGAGCTCCTACAATGAGCAGTTCTTC. Complete variable domain (other parts from reference TRBV7-9 and TRBJ2-1): DTGVSQNPRHKITKRGQNVTFRCDPISEHNRLYWYRQTLGQGPEFLTYFQNEAQLEKSRLLSDRFSAERPKGSFSTLEIQRTEQGDSAMYLCASSLDGSSYNEQFFGPGTRLTVL.